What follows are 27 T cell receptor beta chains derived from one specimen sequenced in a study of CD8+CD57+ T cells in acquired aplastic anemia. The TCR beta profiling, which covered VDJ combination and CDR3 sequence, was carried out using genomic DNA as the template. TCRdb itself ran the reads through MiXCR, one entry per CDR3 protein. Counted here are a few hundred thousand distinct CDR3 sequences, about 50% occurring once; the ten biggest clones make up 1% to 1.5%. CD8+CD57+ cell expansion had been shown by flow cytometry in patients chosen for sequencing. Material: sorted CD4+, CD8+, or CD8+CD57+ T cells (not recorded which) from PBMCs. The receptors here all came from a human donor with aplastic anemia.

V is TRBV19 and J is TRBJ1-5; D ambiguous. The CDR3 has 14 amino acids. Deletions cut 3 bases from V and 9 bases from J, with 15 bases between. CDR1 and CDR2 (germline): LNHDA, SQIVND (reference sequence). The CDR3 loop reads CASSIRTSGRPQHF. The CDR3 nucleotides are TGTGCCAGTAGTATCCGGACTAGCGGGAGGCCCCAGCATTTT.

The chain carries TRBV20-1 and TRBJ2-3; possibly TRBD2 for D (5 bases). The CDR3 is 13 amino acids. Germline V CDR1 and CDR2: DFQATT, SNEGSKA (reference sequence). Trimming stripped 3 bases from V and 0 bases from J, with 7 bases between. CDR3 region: CSASRTSTDTQYF. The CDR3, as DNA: TGCAGTGCTAGCCGGACTAGCACAGATACGCAGTATTTT.

The CDR3 spells CASSLLGLAGAADTQYF. CDR3 coding DNA: TGTGCCAGCAGCTTGCTGGGACTAGCGGGAGCAGCGGATACGCAGTATTTT. The genes are TRBV5-8 and TRBJ2-3; 14 nucleotides match TRBD2. The CDR3 runs to 17 residues. Germline V CDR1 and CDR2: SGHTS, YDEGEE. Trimming cost V 1 base and J 6 bases; bases outside gene matches: 7.

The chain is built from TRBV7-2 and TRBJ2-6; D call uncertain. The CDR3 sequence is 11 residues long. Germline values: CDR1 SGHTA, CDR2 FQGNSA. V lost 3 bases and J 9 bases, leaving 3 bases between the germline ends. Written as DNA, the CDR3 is TGTGCCAGCAGCTTGGGCAACGTCCTGACTTTC. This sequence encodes CASSLGNVLTF.

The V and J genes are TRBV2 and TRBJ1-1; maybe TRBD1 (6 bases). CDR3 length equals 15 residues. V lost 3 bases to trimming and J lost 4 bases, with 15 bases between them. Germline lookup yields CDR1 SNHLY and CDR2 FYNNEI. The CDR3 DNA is TGTGCCAGCAGTGAGCAGGGGATGATGAGCACTGAAGCTTTCTTT. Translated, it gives CASSEQGMMSTEAFF.

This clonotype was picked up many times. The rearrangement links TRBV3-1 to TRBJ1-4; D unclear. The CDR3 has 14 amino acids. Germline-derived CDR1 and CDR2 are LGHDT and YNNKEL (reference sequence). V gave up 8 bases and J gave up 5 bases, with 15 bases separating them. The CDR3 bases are TGTGCCAGCTCAACCCCTACCTCGAATGAAAAACTGTTTTTT. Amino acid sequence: CASSTPTSNEKLFF.

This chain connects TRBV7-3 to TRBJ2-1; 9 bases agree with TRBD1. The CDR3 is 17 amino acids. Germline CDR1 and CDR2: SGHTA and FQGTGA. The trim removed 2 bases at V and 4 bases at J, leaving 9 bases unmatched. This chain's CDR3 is CASSLGTGWPSYNEQFF. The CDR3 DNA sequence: TGTGCCAGCAGCTTAGGGACAGGGTGGCCATCATACAATGAGCAGTTCTTC.

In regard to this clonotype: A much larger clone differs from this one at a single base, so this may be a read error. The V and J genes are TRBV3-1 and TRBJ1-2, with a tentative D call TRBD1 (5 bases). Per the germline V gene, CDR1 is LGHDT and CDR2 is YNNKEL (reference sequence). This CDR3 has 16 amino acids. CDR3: CASSQVSTGSNYDYTF. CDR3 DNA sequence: TGTGCCAGCAGCCAAGTGTCAACAGGATCTAACTATGACTACACCTTC.

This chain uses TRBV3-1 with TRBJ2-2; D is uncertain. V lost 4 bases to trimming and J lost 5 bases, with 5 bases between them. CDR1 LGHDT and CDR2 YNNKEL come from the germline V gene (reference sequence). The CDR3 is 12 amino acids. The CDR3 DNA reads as TGTGCCAGCAGCCGTTCGACCGGGGAGCTGTTTTTT. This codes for CASSRSTGELFF.

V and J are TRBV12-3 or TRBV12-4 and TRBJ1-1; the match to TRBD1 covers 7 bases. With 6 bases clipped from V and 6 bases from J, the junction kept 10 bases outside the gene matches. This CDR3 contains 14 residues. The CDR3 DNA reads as TGTGCCAGCAGAGGATACAGGGGCGGACCTGAAGCTTTCTTT. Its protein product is CASRGYRGGPEAFF.

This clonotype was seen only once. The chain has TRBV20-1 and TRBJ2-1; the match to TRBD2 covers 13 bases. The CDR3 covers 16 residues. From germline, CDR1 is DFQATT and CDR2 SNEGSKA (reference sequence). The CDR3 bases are TGCAGCGCCCGGGGACTAGCGGGGCCTTGGAACAATGAGCAGTTCTTC. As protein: CSARGLAGPWNNEQFF.

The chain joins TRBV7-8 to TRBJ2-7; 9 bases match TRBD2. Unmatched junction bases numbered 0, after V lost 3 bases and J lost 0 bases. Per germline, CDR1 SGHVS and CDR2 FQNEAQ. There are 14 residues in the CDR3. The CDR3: CASSFSGSSYEQYF. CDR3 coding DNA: TGTGCCAGCAGCTTTAGCGGGAGCTCCTACGAGCAGTACTTC.

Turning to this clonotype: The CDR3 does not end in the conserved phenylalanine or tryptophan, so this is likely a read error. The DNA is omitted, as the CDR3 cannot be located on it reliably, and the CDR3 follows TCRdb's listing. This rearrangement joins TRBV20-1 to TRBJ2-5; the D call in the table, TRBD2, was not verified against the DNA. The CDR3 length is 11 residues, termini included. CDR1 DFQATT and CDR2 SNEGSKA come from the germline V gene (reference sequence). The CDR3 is CSASWAVPGGG.

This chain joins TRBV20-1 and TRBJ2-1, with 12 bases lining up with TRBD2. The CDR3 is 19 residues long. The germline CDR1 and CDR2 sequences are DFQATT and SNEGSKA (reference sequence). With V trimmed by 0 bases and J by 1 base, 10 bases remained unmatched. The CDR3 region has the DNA TGCAGTGCTAGAGATCCCAACCCTAGCGGGGGGGTTTCCTACAATGAGCAGTTCTTC. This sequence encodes CSARDPNPSGGVSYNEQFF.

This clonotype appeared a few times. The CDR3 protein is CASSPQAGSNQPQHF. The CDR3 nucleotides read TGTGCCAGCAGCCCCCAAGCAGGCAGCAATCAGCCCCAGCATTTT. The chain employs TRBV7-2 and TRBJ1-5; D not certain. CDR3 length: 15 amino acids. V was pared by 5 bases and J by 1 base, with 12 bases between. The germline V gene encodes CDR1 SGHTA and CDR2 FQGNSA.

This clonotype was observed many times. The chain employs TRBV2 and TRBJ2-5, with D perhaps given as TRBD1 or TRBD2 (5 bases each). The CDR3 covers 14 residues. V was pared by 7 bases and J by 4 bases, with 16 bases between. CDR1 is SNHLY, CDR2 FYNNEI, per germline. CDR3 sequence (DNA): TGTGCCAGCAAAGAATGGGACGCGACAGAGACCCAGTACTTC. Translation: CASKEWDATETQYF.

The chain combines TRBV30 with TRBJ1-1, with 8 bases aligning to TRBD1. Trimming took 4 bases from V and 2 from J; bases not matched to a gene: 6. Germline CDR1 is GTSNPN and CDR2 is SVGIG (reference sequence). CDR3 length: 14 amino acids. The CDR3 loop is CAWTGQAQNTEAFF. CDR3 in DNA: TGTGCCTGGACGGGACAGGCTCAAAACACTGAAGCTTTCTTT.

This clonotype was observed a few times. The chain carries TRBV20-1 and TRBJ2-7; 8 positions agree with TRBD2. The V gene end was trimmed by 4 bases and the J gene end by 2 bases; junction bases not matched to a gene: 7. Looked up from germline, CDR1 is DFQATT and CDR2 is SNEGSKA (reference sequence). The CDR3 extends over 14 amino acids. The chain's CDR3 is CSATSGRDTYEQYF. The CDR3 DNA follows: TGCAGTGCTACAAGCGGGAGAGACACCTACGAGCAGTACTTC.

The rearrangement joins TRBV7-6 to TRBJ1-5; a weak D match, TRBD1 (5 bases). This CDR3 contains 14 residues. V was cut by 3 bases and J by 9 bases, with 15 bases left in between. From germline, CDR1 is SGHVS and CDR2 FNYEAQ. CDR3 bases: TGTGCCAGCAGCTTCGACAGCGGGTCGGGGCCCCAGCATTTT. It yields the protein CASSFDSGSGPQHF.

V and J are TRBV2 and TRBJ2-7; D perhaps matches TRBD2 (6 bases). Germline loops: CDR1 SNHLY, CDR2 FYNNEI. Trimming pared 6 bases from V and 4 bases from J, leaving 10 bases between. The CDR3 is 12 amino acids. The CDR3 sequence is CASRDGTYEQYF. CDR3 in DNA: TGTGCCAGCAGGGATGGGACTTACGAGCAGTACTTC. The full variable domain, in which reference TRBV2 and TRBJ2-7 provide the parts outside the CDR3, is EPEVTQTPSHQVTQMGQEVILRCVPISNHLYFYWYRQILGQKVEFLVSFYNNEISEKSEIFDDQFSVERPDGSNFTLKIRSTKLEDSAMYFCASRDGTYEQYFGPGTRLTVT.

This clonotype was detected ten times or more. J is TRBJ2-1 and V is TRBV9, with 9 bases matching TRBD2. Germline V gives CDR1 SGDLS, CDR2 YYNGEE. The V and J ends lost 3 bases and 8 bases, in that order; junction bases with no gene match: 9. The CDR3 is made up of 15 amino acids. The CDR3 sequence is CASSARGGAGYEQFF. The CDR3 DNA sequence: TGTGCCAGCAGCGCTCGCGGGGGGGCCGGCTATGAGCAGTTCTTC. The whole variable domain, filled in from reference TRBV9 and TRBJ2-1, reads DSGVTQTPKHLITATGQRVTLRCSPRSGDLSVYWYQQSLDQGLQFLIQYYNGEERAKGNILERFSAQQFPDLHSELNLSSLELGDSALYFCASSARGGAGYEQFFGPGTRLTVL.

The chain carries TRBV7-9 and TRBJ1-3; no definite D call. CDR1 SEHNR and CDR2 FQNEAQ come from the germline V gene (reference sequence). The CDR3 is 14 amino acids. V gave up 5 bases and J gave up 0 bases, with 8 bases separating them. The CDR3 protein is CASSRVSSGNTIYF. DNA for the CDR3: TGTGCCAGCAGCCGGGTGAGCTCTGGAAACACCATATATTTT.

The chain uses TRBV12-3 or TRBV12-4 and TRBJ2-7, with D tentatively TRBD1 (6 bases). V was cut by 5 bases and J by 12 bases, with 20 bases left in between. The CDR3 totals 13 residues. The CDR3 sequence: CASSQRDDRPGYF. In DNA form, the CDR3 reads TGTGCCAGCAGTCAACGCGACGACAGGCCGGGGTACTTC.

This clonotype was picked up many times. CDR3 coding DNA: TGTGCCAGTAGTCCGTCCGGCACTGGGGCCAACGTCCTGACTTTC. It yields the protein CASSPSGTGANVLTF. The chain couples TRBV19 to TRBJ2-6; D is ambiguous. This CDR3 has 15 amino acids. With 5 bases removed from V and 2 bases from J, the gap between germline ends came to 10 bases. Germline CDR1 is LNHDA and CDR2 is SQIVND (reference sequence). Combining the CDR3 with reference TRBV19 and TRBJ2-6 gives the whole variable domain DGGITQSPKYLFRKEGQNVTLSCEQNLNHDAMYWYRQDPGQGLRLIYYSQIVNDFQKGDIAEGYSVSREKKESFPLTVTSAQKNPTAFYLCASSPSGTGANVLTFGAGSRLTVL.

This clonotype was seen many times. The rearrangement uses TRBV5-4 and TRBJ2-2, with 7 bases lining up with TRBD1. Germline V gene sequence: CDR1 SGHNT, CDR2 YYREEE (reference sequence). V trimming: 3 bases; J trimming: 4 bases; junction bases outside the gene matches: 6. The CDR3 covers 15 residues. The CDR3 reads CASSSDRVSTGELFF. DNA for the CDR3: TGTGCCAGCAGCTCCGACAGGGTGAGCACCGGGGAGCTGTTTTTT.

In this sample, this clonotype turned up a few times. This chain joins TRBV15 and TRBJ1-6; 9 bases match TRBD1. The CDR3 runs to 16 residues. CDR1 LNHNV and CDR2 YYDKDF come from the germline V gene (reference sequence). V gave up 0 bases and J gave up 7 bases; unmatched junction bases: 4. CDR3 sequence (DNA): TGTGCCACCAGCAGAGATCTAACAGGGGGCAATTCACCCCTCCACTTT. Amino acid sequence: CATSRDLTGGNSPLHF.

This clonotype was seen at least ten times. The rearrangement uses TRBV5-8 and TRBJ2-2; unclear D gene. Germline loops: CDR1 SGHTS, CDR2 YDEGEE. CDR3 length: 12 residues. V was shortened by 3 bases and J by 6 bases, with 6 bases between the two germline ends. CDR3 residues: CASSSLPGELFF. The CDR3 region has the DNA TGTGCCAGCAGCTCCTTACCCGGGGAGCTGTTTTTT.